The entry below describes one T cell receptor beta chain. The antigen it recognizes is unknown. Base qualities are not at hand, and no much larger clone is one base apart. Healthy HIV-negative adults with no recently reported acute infections or vaccinations were included as donors. Only Caucasian adults living in Nashville, Tennessee, USA were represented among the donors. Magnetic negative selection was used to enrich CD4+ T cells, after which naive cells were positively selected on CD45RA and the negative fraction became the memory subset. Blood was obtained by leukapheresis, after which PBMCs were separated by Ficoll-Histopaque density gradient centrifugation and cryopreserved in liquid nitrogen vapor phase. Purity and quantity of every magnetically sorted T cell population were checked by analytical flow cytometry. From each sorted fraction, genomic DNA was isolated and quantified by UV absorbance on a Nanodrop 2000c.

The sample belongs to a study of shared clonotypes between healthy human individuals (dated by TCRdb to 2018 to 2020). In the study overall: The cohort included three men and two women between 18 and 49 years of age. To increase sequencing depth and limit assay-specific biases, TCR repertoire library preparation and sequencing were carried out by different laboratories using diverse techniques. Between about 0.9 and 9 billion PBMCs per donor were obtained by leukapheresis. Per donor, three plates each were used for CD4 naive and CD4 memory, two for CD8 naive, and one for CD8 memory. The study deeply sequenced blood TCR repertoires of five healthy adults to estimate repertoire size and the extent of clonotype sharing between individuals.

A distance of 10 bases separates the germline ends of V and J, which lose 4 bases and 4 bases respectively. Looking up the germline V gene yields CDR1 MNHNS and CDR2 SASEGT. From the cysteine up to the phenylalanine, the CDR3 has a length of 14 residues. The only DNA kept is the CDR3, 42 bases in frame from the first base. Using the deep immunoSEQ assay, multiplex PCR amplified TCR CDR3 regions from genomic DNA. Genomic DNA extracted from each cell subset was distributed evenly over all wells of several immunoSEQ 96-well plates, and each plate served as one replicate. For sorted subsets, roughly 200 ng genomic DNA, equal to about 30,000 T cell genomes, was loaded into each replicate PCR. Purified libraries were quantified with a Qubit 3.0 fluorometer, sized on a Bioanalyzer 2100, and re-quantified with the KAPA Library Quantification kit. Every immunoSEQ 96-well plate was sequenced on a separate single-read 150-cycle Illumina NextSeq 550 flow cell. The original pipeline was this. The immunoSEQ output contained only junctional sequences without quality scores, so filtering could not match that applied to full-length reads. To assign V/J genes and CDR3, sequences were annotated using PyIR, a Python wrapper for IgBLAST v1.9, with IMGT germline references. Reads were removed for weak V/J assignments (E-value above 1e-6), missing CDR3, stop codons, out-of-frame junctions, or ambiguous translated residues. V3J clonotypes were defined by identical inferred V gene, J gene, and CDR3 amino acid sequence. Percentage overlap between repertoires was computed as shared unique clonotypes divided by the size of the smaller repertoire. Three approaches were used to assess repertoire richness: RTK rarefaction, the Chao1 estimator, and Recon v2.1 estimates of unobserved clonotypes. Generation probabilities for all TCRbeta clonotypes obtained by the gDNA method from a handful of donors were computed using OLGA. TCRdb obtained this table from immuneACCESS and retained in-frame rearrangements with V and J assigned. These tables miss some clones; where compared with another copy, unresolved V genes account for less than half of the shortfall, and the remainder is unexplained. Clone size and the V and J calls come from that table; the DNA yielded D and trimming. The sample table records about 1,500,000 clones; roughly 96% of these occur just once. The ten largest clones take up roughly 1.2% of the sample.

The paper's findings and limits, for the study overall: Compared with non-shared clonotypes, clonotypes shared by all four sorted-subset donors had higher generation probabilities. Because the study included a small number of donors, the genetic and exposure-history diversity represented was limited. Estimated clonotype richness was generally larger for naive than for memory subsets. Only blood was sampled, and tissue TCR repertoires likely differ from those in blood. When a handful of donors were compared, the shared fraction of clonotypes was around 5.1% for naive CD4, 3.5% to 4% for naive CD8, more than 2% for memory CD4, and roughly 0.43% for memory CD8. Incomplete sequencing was indicated by rarefaction of sorted-subset datasets, despite the large sequencing depth. Based on pairwise subsampling, the degree of clonotype sharing among donors was expected to be affected by sequencing depth.

This TCR was recovered from a man aged 30 to 39 in good health. The chain employs TRBV6-1 and TRBJ2-2; perhaps TRBD2 is the D gene, with 6 bases matching. The sequenced sample consisted of naive CD4+ T cells sorted from blood. What this sample's cell subset or site label stands for: CD45RA+ positively selected. The CDR3 here reads CASSALAVTGELFF. The sequenced DNA: TGTGCCAGCAGTGCACTAGCAGTCACCGGGGAGCTGTTTTTT.